Following are 21 T cell receptor beta chains from one sample sequenced in a study of blood T cell repertoires in COVID-19. Some clones are missing from TCRdb's copy, which holds only in-frame ones; the method was immunoSEQ multiplex PCR. Altogether about 400,000 clones are present, around 90% being singletons, with the ten largest covering less than 3.5%. What was sequenced was peripheral blood. These TCRs come from a human donor in a cohort sampled during active COVID-19.

The chain employs TRBV5-1 and TRBJ2-7, with 7 bases that match TRBD2. This CDR3 region has 13 residues. Per germline, CDR1 SGHRS and CDR2 YFSETQ. Trimming removed 4 bases from V and 7 bases from J; junction bases left unmatched: 8. The CDR3 region has the DNA TGCGCCAGCAGCCAAGGGCGGGGGAGGGAGCAGTACTTC. Amino acid sequence: CASSQGRGREQYF.

V usage is TRBV5-1 and J usage is TRBJ2-3; 7 bases are a match to TRBD2. Germline V gives CDR1 SGHRS, CDR2 YFSETQ. This CDR3 has 18 residues. J was trimmed by 2 bases and V by 2 bases; bases with no gene match: 14. In DNA, the CDR3 is TGCGCCAGCAGCTTCCTGGGCGGCCTAGCGGACCCCACAGATACGCAGTATTTT. Translation gives CASSFLGGLADPTDTQYF.

The genes are TRBV5-6 and TRBJ1-2; D is possibly TRBD1 (5 bases). Germline V gene lookup returns CDR1 SGHDT and CDR2 YYEEEE. This CDR3 has 12 amino acids. Trimming removed 4 bases at V and 4 bases at J, with 8 bases between. CDR3 DNA: TGTGCCAGCAGCGTGGACACCTATGGCTACACCTTC. The encoded protein is CASSVDTYGYTF.

This chain connects TRBV27 to TRBJ1-1; 9 positions agree with TRBD1. The germline V gene has CDR1 MNHEY and CDR2 SMNVEV (reference sequence). The CDR3 is 15 residues long. V shed 5 bases and J 1 base; nucleotides not matched to a gene: 5. The CDR3: CASSRGQGGNTEAFF. The CDR3 nucleotides are TGTGCCAGCAGTAGGGGACAGGGAGGGAACACTGAAGCTTTCTTT.

The J gene is TRBJ1-5, the V gene TRBV23-1; 11 nucleotides match TRBD1. TRBV23-1 qualifies as an ORF whose function is uncertain. The CDR3 length is 19 residues. The J segment lost 6 bases and the V segment lost 2 bases, leaving 15 bases of the junction unmatched. CDR3 region: CASSQGWDRGFGEGQPQHF. The CDR3 DNA reads TGCGCCAGCAGTCAAGGATGGGACAGGGGGTTTGGTGAGGGTCAGCCCCAGCATTTT.

The chain employs TRBV11-2 and TRBJ2-3; 7 nucleotides align to TRBD1. The CDR3 consists of 14 residues. The germline V gene has CDR1 SGHAT and CDR2 FQNNGV. V shed 3 bases and J 6 bases; nucleotides not matched to a gene: 6. CDR3 loop: CASSLGQTFDTQYF. In DNA form, the CDR3 reads TGTGCCAGCAGCTTGGGACAGACCTTTGATACGCAGTATTTT. The full variable domain, completed using reference TRBV11-2 and TRBJ2-3, is EAGVAQSPRYKIIEKRQSVAFWCNPISGHATLYWYQQILGQGPKLLIQFQNNGVVDDSQLPKDRFSAERLKGVDSTLKIQPAKLEDSAVYLCASSLGQTFDTQYFGPGTRLTVL.

The chain links TRBV5-1 to TRBJ2-1; 10 bases line up with TRBD2. V was clipped by 4 bases and J by 9 bases; unmatched bases: 10. Germline CDR1 SGHRS, CDR2 YFSETQ. The CDR3 consists of 15 residues. CDR3 amino acids: CASSQTSGARREQFF. The CDR3 DNA follows: TGCGCCAGCAGCCAAACTAGCGGGGCCAGACGTGAGCAGTTCTTC.

This chain links TRBV27 with TRBJ2-1, with D possibly TRBD2 on 6 matching bases. This CDR3 is built from 13 residues. V was clipped by 1 base and J by 10 bases, with 11 bases between them. Germline loops: CDR1 MNHEY, CDR2 SMNVEV (reference sequence). The CDR3 loop reads CASSLYRENEQFF. Here the CDR3 DNA reads TGTGCCAGCAGTTTATACCGGGAGAACGAGCAGTTCTTC.

The V gene is TRBV2, the J gene TRBJ1-1, with D tentatively TRBD1 (6 bases). The CDR3 has 14 residues. Germline CDR1 SNHLY, CDR2 FYNNEI. V was trimmed by 10 bases and J by 4 bases, leaving 19 bases between them. CDR3 in amino acids: CATVAQGRATEAFF. CDR3 in DNA: TGTGCCACCGTCGCCCAGGGGAGAGCCACTGAAGCTTTCTTT.

This chain joins TRBV12-3 or TRBV12-4 and TRBJ1-1, with TRBD1 identical over 7 bases. The V gene end was trimmed by 6 bases and the J gene end by 7 bases; junction bases not matched to a gene: 5. The CDR3 extends over 12 amino acids. The CDR3 DNA reads TGTGCCAGCAGCCAGGGGGATCTTGAAGCTTTCTTT. Translation: CASSQGDLEAFF.

The chain couples TRBV20-1 to TRBJ1-5, with D perhaps matching TRBD1 (5 bases). Trimming shortened V by 3 bases and J by 5 bases, and 11 bases separated the two germline ends. The CDR3 runs 13 residues. Germline-derived CDR1 and CDR2 are DFQATT and SNEGSKA (reference sequence). For the CDR3, the DNA is TGCAGTGCTAGTAGGGGATGGGATCAGCCCCAGCATTTT. Its protein product is CSASRGWDQPQHF.

The chain is built from TRBV2 and TRBJ2-3; D is possibly TRBD1 (5 bases). Trimming shortened V by 3 bases and J by 6 bases, and 13 bases separated the two germline ends. The CDR3 spans 14 residues. Per germline, CDR1 SNHLY and CDR2 FYNNEI. CDR3 sequence: CASSERTYTDTQYF. DNA for the CDR3: TGTGCCAGCAGTGAGAGGACATACACGGATACGCAGTATTTT.

The chain carries TRBV30 and TRBJ2-1, with D hard to call. The ends were cut back, 3 bases at V and 3 bases at J, with 3 bases in the middle. The CDR3 extends over 11 amino acids. Germline V gives CDR1 GTSNPN, CDR2 SVGIG (reference sequence). The CDR3 coding sequence is TGTGCCTGGAGCCTCTACAATGAGCAGTTCTTC. Amino acids: CAWSLYNEQFF.

This chain connects TRBV28 to TRBJ2-1; D is uncertain. CDR1 MDHEN and CDR2 SYDVKM come from the germline V gene. V was clipped by 5 bases and J by 8 bases, with 10 bases between them. The CDR3 is 12 amino acids. This chain's CDR3 is CASSHEAYEQFF. CDR3 sequence (DNA): TGTGCCAGCAGTCACGAGGCCTATGAGCAGTTCTTC. Full variable domain (missing parts from reference TRBV28 and TRBJ2-1): DVKVTQSSRYLVKRTGEKVFLECVQDMDHENMFWYRQDPGLGLRLIYFSYDVKMKEKGDIPEGYSVSREKKERFSLILESASTNQTSMYLCASSHEAYEQFFGPGTRLTVL.

The chain uses TRBV3-1 (or the pseudogene TRBV3-2) and TRBJ2-7; 10 nucleotides line up with TRBD2. Trimming at V came to 2 bases and at J to 3 bases, leaving 4 bases not matched to a gene. The V gene's germline CDR1 is LGHDT and CDR2 YNNKEL (reference sequence). The CDR3 sequence is 15 residues long. DNA for the CDR3: TGTGCCAGCAGCCAATCTGCTAGCGGGGGCTACGAGCAGTACTTC. Translating it yields CASSQSASGGYEQYF.

The chain carries TRBV15 and TRBJ2-1; no clear D. The CDR3 spans 15 residues. V was shortened by 0 bases and J by 0 bases, with 6 bases between the two germline ends. The germline V gene encodes CDR1 LNHNV and CDR2 YYDKDF (reference sequence). The CDR3 spells CATSRDPRSYNEQFF. CDR3 nucleotide sequence: TGTGCCACCAGCAGAGATCCCCGCTCCTACAATGAGCAGTTCTTC.

The rearrangement joins TRBV19 to TRBJ2-1; D might be TRBD1 (7 bases). The length of the CDR3 is 20 residues. V was cut by 4 bases and J by 2 bases, with 27 bases left in between. The germline gives CDR1 LNHDA, CDR2 SQIVND (reference sequence). The CDR3, as DNA: TGTGCCAGTAGTACGAGGACAGGAGACGTCCGGGACTTCCCCTACAATGAGCAGTTCTTC. Protein product: CASSTRTGDVRDFPYNEQFF.

The chain carries TRBV5-5 and TRBJ2-1; TRBD1 matches 11 bases. CDR1 SGHKS and CDR2 YYEKEE come from the germline V gene (reference sequence). The J segment lost 2 bases and the V segment lost 4 bases, leaving 5 bases of the junction unmatched. The CDR3 has 16 amino acids. The DNA of the CDR3 is TGTGCCAGCAGCCCCTGGGACAGGGGGACCTACAATGAGCAGTTCTTC. Residues: CASSPWDRGTYNEQFF.

The V gene is TRBV20-1, the J gene TRBJ1-1; D unresolved. The V end lost 3 bases, the J end lost 11 bases, and 16 bases lay between the germline ends. Germline CDR1 is DFQATT and CDR2 is SNEGSKA (reference sequence). CDR3 length: 12 amino acids. The CDR3 DNA sequence: TGCAGTGCTAGTTCCTCCGGCGGGTCCGCTTTCTTT. Translating gives CSASSSGGSAFF.

V and J are TRBV25-1 and TRBJ2-5; the D gene is possibly TRBD1 (6 bases). CDR1 and CDR2 from the germline V gene are MGHDK and SYGVNS. The CDR3 spans 16 residues. Trimming stripped 4 bases from V and 4 bases from J, with 19 bases between. The CDR3 loop is CASSAPHRGGRETQYF. As DNA, the CDR3 is TGTGCCAGCAGTGCACCACACAGAGGGGGACGAGAGACCCAGTACTTC.

The chain couples TRBV15 to TRBJ1-5; D uncertain. V was trimmed by 3 bases and J by 5 bases, leaving 14 bases between them. CDR1 is LNHNV and CDR2 is YYDKDF in the germline V gene (reference sequence). This CDR3 spans 15 amino acids. This CDR3 is CATSSETLEDQPQHF. DNA for the CDR3: TGTGCCACCAGCAGCGAAACCCTCGAGGATCAGCCCCAGCATTTT. Supplemented by reference TRBV15 and TRBJ1-5, the full variable domain reads DAMVIQNPRYQVTQFGKPVTLSCSQTLNHNVMYWYQQKSSQAPKLLFHYYDKDFNNEADTPDNFQSRRPNTSFCFLDIRSPGLGDTAMYLCATSSETLEDQPQHFGDGTRLSIL.